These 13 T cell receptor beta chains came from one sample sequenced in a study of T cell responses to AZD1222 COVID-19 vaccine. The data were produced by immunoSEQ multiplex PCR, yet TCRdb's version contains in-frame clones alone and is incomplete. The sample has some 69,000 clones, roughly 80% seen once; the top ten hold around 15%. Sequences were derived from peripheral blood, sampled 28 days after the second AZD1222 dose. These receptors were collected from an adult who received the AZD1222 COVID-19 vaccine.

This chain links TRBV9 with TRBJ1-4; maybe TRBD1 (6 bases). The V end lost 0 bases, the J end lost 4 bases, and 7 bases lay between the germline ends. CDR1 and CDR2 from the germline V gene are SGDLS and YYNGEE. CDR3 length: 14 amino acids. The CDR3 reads CASSVGTDNEKLFF. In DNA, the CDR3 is TGTGCCAGCAGCGTAGGGACAGATAATGAAAAACTGTTTTTT.

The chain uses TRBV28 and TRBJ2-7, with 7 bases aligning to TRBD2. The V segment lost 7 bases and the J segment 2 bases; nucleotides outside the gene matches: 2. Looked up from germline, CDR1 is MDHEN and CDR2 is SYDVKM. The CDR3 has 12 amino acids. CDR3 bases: TGTGCCAGCACGGGGGGACCCTACGAGCAGTACTTC. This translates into CASTGGPYEQYF.

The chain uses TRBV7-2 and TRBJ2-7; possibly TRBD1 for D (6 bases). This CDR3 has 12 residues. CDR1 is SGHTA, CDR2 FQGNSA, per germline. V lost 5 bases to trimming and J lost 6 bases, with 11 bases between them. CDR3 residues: CASSNRVGEQYF. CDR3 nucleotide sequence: TGTGCCAGCAGCAACAGGGTGGGCGAGCAGTACTTC. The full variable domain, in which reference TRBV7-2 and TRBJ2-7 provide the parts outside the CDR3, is GAGVSQSPSNKVTEKGKDVELRCDPISGHTALYWYRQSLGQGLEFLIYFQGNSAPDKSGLPSDRFSAERTGGSVSTLTIQRTQQEDSAVYLCASSNRVGEQYFGPGTRLTVT.

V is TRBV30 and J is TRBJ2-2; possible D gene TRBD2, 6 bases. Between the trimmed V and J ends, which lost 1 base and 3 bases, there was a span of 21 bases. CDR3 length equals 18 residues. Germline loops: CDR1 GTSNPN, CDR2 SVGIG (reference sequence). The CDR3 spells CAWSGGVVARHYTGELFF. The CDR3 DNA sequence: TGTGCCTGGAGTGGGGGGGTAGTGGCGCGGCACTACACCGGGGAGCTGTTTTTT.

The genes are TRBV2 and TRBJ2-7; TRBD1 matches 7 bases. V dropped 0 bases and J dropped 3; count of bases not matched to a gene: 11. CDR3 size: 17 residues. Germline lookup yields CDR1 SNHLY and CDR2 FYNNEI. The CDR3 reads CASSEAKTRDRDYEQYF. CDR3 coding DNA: TGTGCCAGCAGTGAAGCGAAGACCCGGGACAGAGACTACGAGCAGTACTTC.

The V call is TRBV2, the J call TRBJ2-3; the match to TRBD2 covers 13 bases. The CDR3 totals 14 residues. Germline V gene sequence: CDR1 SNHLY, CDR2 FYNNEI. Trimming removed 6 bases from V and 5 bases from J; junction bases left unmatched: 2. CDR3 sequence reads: CASRRLAGGDTQYF. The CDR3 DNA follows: TGTGCCAGCAGGAGACTAGCGGGGGGAGATACGCAGTATTTT.

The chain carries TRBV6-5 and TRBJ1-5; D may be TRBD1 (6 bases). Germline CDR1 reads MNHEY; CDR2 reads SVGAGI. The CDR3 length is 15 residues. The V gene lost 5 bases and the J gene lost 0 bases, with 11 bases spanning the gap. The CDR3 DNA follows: TGTGCCAGCAGTCTCGGACAGTATAGCAATCAGCCCCAGCATTTT. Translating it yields CASSLGQYSNQPQHF.

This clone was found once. This chain's CDR3 is CASSPGTVDRGEQYF. The CDR3 DNA follows: TGTGCCAGCAGCCCAGGGACAGTGGACCGGGGCGAGCAGTACTTC. This chain connects TRBV7-8 to TRBJ2-7, with TRBD1 matching 7 bases. The CDR3 extends over 15 amino acids. Trimming took 5 bases from V and 6 from J; bases not matched to a gene: 13. Per germline, CDR1 SGHVS and CDR2 FQNEAQ.

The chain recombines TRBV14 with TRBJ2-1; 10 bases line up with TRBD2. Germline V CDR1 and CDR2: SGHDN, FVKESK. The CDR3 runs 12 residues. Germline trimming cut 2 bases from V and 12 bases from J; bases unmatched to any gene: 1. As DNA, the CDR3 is TGTGCCAGCAGCCAACGGACTAGCGGGCAGTTCTTC. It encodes CASSQRTSGQFF.

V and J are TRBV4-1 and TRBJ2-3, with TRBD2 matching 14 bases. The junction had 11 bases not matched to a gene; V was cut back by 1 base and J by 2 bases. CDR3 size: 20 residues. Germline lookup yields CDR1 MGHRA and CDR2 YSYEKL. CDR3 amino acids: CASSQVSGTSGGRITDTQYF. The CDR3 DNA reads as TGCGCCAGCAGCCAAGTTAGTGGGACTAGCGGGGGCCGAATCACAGATACGCAGTATTTT.

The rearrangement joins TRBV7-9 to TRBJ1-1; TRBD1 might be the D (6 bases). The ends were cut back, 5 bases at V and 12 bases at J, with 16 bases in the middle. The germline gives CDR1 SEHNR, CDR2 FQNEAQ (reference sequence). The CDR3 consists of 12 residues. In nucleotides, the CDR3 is TGTGCCAGCAGCCCACTGGAGGGGGAAACTTTCTTT. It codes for CASSPLEGETFF.

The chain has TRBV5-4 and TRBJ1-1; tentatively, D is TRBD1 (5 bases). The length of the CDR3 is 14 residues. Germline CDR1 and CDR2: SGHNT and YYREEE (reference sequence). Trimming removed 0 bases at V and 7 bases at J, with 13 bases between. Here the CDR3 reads CASSLAWGNFEAFF. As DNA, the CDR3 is TGTGCCAGCAGCTTGGCCTGGGGGAACTTTGAAGCTTTCTTT.

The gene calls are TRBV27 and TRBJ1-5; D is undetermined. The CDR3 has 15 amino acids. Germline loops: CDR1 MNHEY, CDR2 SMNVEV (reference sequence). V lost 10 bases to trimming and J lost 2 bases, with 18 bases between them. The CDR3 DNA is TGTGCCACCCAGACCAAGGGATTGGGCAATCAGCCCCAGCATTTT. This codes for CATQTKGLGNQPQHF.